This T cell receptor (beta chain) was sequenced in a study of control samples from healthy donors and cancer patients. The V end was cut by 0 bases, the J end by 4 bases, with 19 bases between. Germline lookup yields CDR1 LGHNA and CDR2 YNFKEQ. The CDR3 runs 17 residues. Clones were sequenced by immunoSEQ multiplex PCR, and TCRdb holds only the in-frame ones, with some missing. This table holds 150,000 or so clones, 93% found once. The sequenced sample was blood. The J gene is TRBJ2-7, the V gene TRBV4-2; D is perhaps TRBD2 (5 bases). The receptor comes from a man aged 45 to 65 in good health. CDR3 residues: CASSQDLGGSRRYEQYF. The DNA for the CDR3 is TGTGCCAGCAGCCAAGATCTAGGTGGGAGCAGGAGGTACGAGCAGTACTTC.